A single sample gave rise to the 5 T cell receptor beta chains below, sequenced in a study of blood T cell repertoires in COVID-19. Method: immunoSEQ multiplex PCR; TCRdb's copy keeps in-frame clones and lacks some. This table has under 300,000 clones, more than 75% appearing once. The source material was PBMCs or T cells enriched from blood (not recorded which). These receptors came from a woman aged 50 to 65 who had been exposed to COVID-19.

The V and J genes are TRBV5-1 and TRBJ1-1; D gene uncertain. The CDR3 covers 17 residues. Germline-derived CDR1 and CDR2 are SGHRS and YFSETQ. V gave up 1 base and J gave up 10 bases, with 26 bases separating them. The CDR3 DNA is TGCGCCAGCAGCTTGAGAACTTTGAGTGGCGCGGGCGGGTCAGCTTTCTTT. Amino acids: CASSLRTLSGAGGSAFF.

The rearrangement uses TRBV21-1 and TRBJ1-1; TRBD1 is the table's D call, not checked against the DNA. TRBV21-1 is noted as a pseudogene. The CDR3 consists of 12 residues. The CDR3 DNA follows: TGTGCCAGCCGACAGGGGAACACTGAAGCTTTCTTT. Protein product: CASRQGNTEAFF.

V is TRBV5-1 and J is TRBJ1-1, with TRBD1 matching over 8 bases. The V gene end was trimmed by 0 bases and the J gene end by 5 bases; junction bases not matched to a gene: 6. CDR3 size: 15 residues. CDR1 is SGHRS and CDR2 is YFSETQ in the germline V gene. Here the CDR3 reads CASSLGQGAGTEAFF. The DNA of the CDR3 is TGCGCCAGCAGCTTGGGGCAGGGGGCAGGAACTGAAGCTTTCTTT.

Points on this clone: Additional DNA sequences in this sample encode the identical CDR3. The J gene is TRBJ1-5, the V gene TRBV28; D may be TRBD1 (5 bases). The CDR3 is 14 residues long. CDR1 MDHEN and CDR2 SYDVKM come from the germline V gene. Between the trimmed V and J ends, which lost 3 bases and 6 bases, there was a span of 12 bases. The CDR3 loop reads CASSLGGVGQPQHF. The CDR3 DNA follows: TGTGCCAGCAGTTTGGGGGGGGTTGGTCAGCCCCAGCATTTT.

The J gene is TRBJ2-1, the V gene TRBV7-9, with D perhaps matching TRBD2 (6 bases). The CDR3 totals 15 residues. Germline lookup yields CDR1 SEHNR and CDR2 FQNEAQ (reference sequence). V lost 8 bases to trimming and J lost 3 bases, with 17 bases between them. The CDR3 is CASPGGNTVYNEQFF. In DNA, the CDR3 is TGTGCCAGCCCCGGAGGGAACACCGTCTACAATGAGCAGTTCTTC. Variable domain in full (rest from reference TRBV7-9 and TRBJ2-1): DTGVSQNPRHKITKRGQNVTFRCDPISEHNRLYWYRQTLGQGPEFLTYFQNEAQLEKSRLLSDRFSAERPKGSFSTLEIQRTEQGDSAMYLCASPGGNTVYNEQFFGPGTRLTVL.